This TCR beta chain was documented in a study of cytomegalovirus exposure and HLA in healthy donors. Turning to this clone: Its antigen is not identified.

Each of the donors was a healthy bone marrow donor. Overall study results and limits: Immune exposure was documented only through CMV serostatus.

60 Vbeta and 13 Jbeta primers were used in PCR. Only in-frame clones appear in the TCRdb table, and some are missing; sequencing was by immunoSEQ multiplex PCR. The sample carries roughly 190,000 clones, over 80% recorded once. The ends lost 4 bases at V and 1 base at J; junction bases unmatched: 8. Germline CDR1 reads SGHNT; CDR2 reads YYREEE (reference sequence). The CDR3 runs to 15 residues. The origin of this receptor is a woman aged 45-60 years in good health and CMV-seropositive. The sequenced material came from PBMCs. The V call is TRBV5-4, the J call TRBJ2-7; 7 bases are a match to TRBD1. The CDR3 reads CASSGGQSSSYEQYF. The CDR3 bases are TGTGCCAGCAGCGGGGGACAGTCCTCTTCCTACGAGCAGTACTTC.